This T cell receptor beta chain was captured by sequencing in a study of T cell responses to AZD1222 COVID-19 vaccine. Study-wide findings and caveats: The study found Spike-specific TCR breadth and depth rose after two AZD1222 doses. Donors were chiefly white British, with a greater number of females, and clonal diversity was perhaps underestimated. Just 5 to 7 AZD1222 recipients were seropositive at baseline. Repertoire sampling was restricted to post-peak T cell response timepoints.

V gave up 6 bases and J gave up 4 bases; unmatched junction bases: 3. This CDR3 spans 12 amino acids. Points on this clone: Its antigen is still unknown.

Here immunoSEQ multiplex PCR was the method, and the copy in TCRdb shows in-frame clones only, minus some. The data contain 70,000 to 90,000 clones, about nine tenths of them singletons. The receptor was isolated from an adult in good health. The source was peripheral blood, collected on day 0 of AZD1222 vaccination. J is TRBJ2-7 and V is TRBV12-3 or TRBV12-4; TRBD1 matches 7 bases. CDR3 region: CASSLQGYEQYF. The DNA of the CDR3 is TGTGCCAGCAGCTTACAGGGGTACGAGCAGTACTTC.